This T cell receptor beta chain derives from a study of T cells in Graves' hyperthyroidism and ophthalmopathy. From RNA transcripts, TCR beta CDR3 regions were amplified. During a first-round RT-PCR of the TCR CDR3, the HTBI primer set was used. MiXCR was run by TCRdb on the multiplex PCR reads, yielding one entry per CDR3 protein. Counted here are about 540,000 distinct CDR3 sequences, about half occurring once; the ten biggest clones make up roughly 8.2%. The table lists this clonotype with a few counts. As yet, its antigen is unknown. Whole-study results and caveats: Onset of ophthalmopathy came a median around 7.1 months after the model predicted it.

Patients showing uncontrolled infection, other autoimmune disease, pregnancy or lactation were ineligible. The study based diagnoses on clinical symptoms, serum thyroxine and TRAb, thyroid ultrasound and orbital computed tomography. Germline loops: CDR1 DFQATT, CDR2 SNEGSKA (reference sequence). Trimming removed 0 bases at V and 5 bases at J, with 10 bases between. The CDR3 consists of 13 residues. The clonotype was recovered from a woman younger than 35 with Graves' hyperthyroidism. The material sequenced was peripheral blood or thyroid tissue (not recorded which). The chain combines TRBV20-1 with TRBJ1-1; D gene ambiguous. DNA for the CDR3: TGCAGTGCTAGAGATTATGGAGGGACTGAAGCTTTCTTT. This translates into CSARDYGGTEAFF.